The rows below give T cell receptor beta chains drawn from one sample of a study of cytomegalovirus exposure and HLA in healthy donors. Some clones are missing from TCRdb's copy, which holds only in-frame ones; the method was immunoSEQ multiplex PCR. The sample has 160,000 or so clones, about 80% seen once; the top ten hold 6.3%. Sequencing input: PBMCs. These receptors originate from a man between 35 and 55 years old in good health and CMV-seropositive. The CDR3 runs from the conserved cysteine through the conserved F or W. D genes are given only for firm matches. The size of a clone is reported for some rows only, either as once, few or many, or as a class for expanded clones.

size	V	D	J	DNA	CDR3
.	TRBV10-2	TRBD2	TRBJ2-1	TGCGCCAGCCGGACTAGCGGGCGAGGAGGTGAGCAGTTCTTC	CASRTSGRGGEQFF
.	TRBV9	.	TRBJ2-3	TGTGCCAGCAGCGTAGGTCAGACTACAGATACGCAGTATTTT	CASSVGQTTDTQYF
.	TRBV19	.	TRBJ1-1	TGTGCCAGTAGCCGGACAGTCGAAGCTTTCTTT	CASSRTVEAFF
.	TRBV6-1	TRBD1	TRBJ1-1	TGTGCCAGCAGTGAGGACAGGGTGAAGACTGAAGCTTTCTTT	CASSEDRVKTEAFF
.	TRBV5-1	.	TRBJ2-3	TGCGCCAGCAGCTTGGTCGGGACTAGCACAGATACGCAGTATTTT	CASSLVGTSTDTQYF
.	TRBV9	.	TRBJ1-3	TGTGCCAGCAGCGGCGGGTGGTCTGGAAACACCATATATTTT	CASSGGWSGNTIYF
.	TRBV11-3	.	TRBJ2-1	TGTGCCAGCAGCTTGAAATTGGGTAGCGGCCCCTACAATGAGCAGTTCTTC	CASSLKLGSGPYNEQFF
.	TRBV11-3	.	TRBJ2-1	TGTGCCAGCAGCCGGGGACTGGTCGCGGGGCCAGATGAGCAGTTCTTC	CASSRGLVAGPDEQFF
.	TRBV27	.	TRBJ2-2	TGTGCCAGCACCGCGGGGAACCGGGCCAGACTAACCGGGGAGCTGTTTTTT	CASTAGNRARLTGELFF
.	TRBV7-9	TRBD1	TRBJ2-7	TGTGCCAGCAGCTCACCTCGGGACAGTGCCTACGAGCAGTACTTC	CASSSPRDSAYEQYF
.	TRBV6-1	.	TRBJ1-1	TGTGCCAGCCGCCGCGGGGGGCTGTCCACTGAAGCTTTCTTT	CASRRGGLSTEAFF
few	TRBV4-2	TRBD1	TRBJ1-5	TGTGCCAGCAGCCGGGACAGTGGTCAGCCCCAGCATTTT	CASSRDSGQPQHF
.	TRBV5-1	TRBD2	TRBJ2-7	TGCGCCAGCAGGGGTTTTGCCGGGACTAGCGACCCGTGGGAGCAGTACTTC	CASRGFAGTSDPWEQYF
.	TRBV29-1	TRBD1	TRBJ2-1	TGCAGCGTTCGAGCGCGGACAGGGGCGGATGAGCAGTTCTTC	CSVRARTGADEQFF
.	TRBV28	.	TRBJ1-1	TGTGCCAGCAGGATTGGACAGCTTCGCACTGAAGCTTTCTTT	CASRIGQLRTEAFF
.	TRBV5-1	TRBD2	TRBJ2-5	TGCGCCAGCAGGCGTGGACTAGCGGGACTTAAAGAGACCCAGTACTTC	CASRRGLAGLKETQYF
.	TRBV19	TRBD1	TRBJ1-2	TGTGCCAGTAGTGACCCAGGGGGTGCTGGCTACACCTTC	CASSDPGGAGYTF
few	TRBV6-1	TRBD1	TRBJ2-6	TGTGCCAGCAGTGAAATTAGGGGGCTAGGGGCCAACGGCCTGACTTTC	CASSEIRGLGANGLTF
.	TRBV5-1	TRBD1	TRBJ2-5	TGCGCCAGCAGCTTGGGGGGGACAGGGGAGACCCAGTACTTC	CASSLGGTGETQYF
.	TRBV10-1	TRBD2	TRBJ2-1	TGCGCCAGCAGTGCCAAACTAGCGGGAGGCCGCGTTTACAATGAGCAGTTCTTC	CASSAKLAGGRVYNEQFF
.	TRBV11-2	TRBD1	TRBJ1-2	TGTGCCAGCAGAACAGGGACAGGGCTATCGCCCAACTATGGCTACACCTTC	CASRTGTGLSPNYGYTF
.	TRBV29-1	TRBD1	TRBJ2-7	TGCAGCGTTGCGAGGACAGGGGGGCCCTACGAGCAGTACTTC	CSVARTGGPYEQYF
.	TRBV6-1	TRBD2	TRBJ2-2	TGTGCCAGCATAGCGGGAGAGGCCGGGGAGCTGTTTTTT	CASIAGEAGELFF
.	TRBV27	TRBD1	TRBJ2-2	TGTGCCAGCAGTGACGGGACAGGGTCTGGGGAGCTGTTTTTT	CASSDGTGSGELFF
.	TRBV6-5	.	TRBJ1-2	TGTGCCAGCATGGACGTAGGGGACTATGGCTACACCTTC	CASMDVGDYGYTF
.	TRBV28	.	TRBJ2-3	TGTGCCAGCAGTTTAAGTGGGGCGGATATCACAGATACGCAGTATTTT	CASSLSGADITDTQYF
.	TRBV6-6	.	TRBJ2-1	TGTGCCAGCAGTCCACGGGGGCGGGAGGAGCAGTTCTTC	CASSPRGREEQFF
once	TRBV15	TRBD1	TRBJ1-5	TGTGCCACCAGCAGACCAAGCCAGGGGGGTAGGAACAATCAGCCCCAGCATTTT	CATSRPSQGGRNNQPQHF
.	TRBV27	TRBD2	TRBJ2-7	TGTGCCAGCAGTTCAGGACTAGCGGGACCGGTTGGGTACGAGCAGTACTTC	CASSSGLAGPVGYEQYF
.	TRBV2	.	TRBJ1-2	TGTGCCAGCAGTCCGAGGGACACCGGAGGAGGCTACACCTTC	CASSPRDTGGGYTF
.	TRBV6-6	TRBD1	TRBJ1-4	TGTGCCAGCAGACCGACAGGGGCAGGAGAAAAACTGTTTTTT	CASRPTGAGEKLFF
.	TRBV5-1	TRBD2	TRBJ2-3	TGCGCCAGCAGCTTGGAAGCGGGAGGCTCCGCAGATACGCAGTATTTT	CASSLEAGGSADTQYF
.	TRBV5-1	TRBD1	TRBJ1-4	TGCGCCAGCAGCGAATTCCGGGACAGCTCAGCAACTAATGAAAAACTGTTTTTT	CASSEFRDSSATNEKLFF
.	TRBV5-1	.	TRBJ1-3	TGCGCCAGCAGCTTTGGGGGGGTTGAAAACACCATATATTTT	CASSFGGVENTIYF
.	TRBV27	.	TRBJ1-2	TGTGCCAGCAGTTTAAGGAGGCAGGCCTATGGCTACACCTTC	CASSLRRQAYGYTF
.	TRBV6-5	.	TRBJ2-3	TGTGCCAGCAGGTCCGGGACTAGCACAGATACGCAGTATTTT	CASRSGTSTDTQYF
.	TRBV6-4	TRBD1	TRBJ2-3	TGTGCCAGCAGTGACCACGGTGACAGGGGGCGCCCAGATACGCAGTATTTT	CASSDHGDRGRPDTQYF
.	TRBV6-5	.	TRBJ2-7	TGTGCCAGCAGTTACCGGACTGCCTCCTACGAGCAGTACTTC	CASSYRTASYEQYF
.	TRBV7-2	TRBD1	TRBJ2-5	TGTGCCAGCAGCTCCGGGACAGTAAAAGAGACCCAGTACTTC	CASSSGTVKETQYF
.	TRBV12-5	.	TRBJ1-2	TGTGCTAGTGGTTTGAGAGAGAACTATGGCTACACCTTC	CASGLRENYGYTF
.	TRBV5-1	.	TRBJ1-4	TGCGCCAGCAGCATAGCGGGGGTTAATGAAAAACTGTTTTTT	CASSIAGVNEKLFF